Listed here is a single T cell receptor (beta chain). Its antigen is as yet unknown. The germline V gene has CDR1 SGHRS and CDR2 YFSETQ. Trimming took off 2 bases at V and 11 bases at J, with 10 bases between the two ends. The CDR3 totals 11 residues. This record belongs to a study of T cell responses to AZD1222 COVID-19 vaccine. Points from the study as a whole: Unmutated variant regions reportedly attract nearly half of all spike-specific TCRs. Females made up more of the donors, who were largely white British, and clonal diversity may have come out too low.

Some clones are missing from TCRdb's copy, which holds only in-frame ones; the method was immunoSEQ multiplex PCR. Counted here are over 120,000 clones, about 92% occurring once; the ten biggest clones make up about 9.1%. This material consisted of peripheral blood, taken on day 0 of AZD1222 vaccination. The sequence came from an adult in good health. This chain joins TRBV5-1 and TRBJ1-2; a possible D gene is TRBD1 (5 bases). CDR3 loop: CASSLGVGYTF. CDR3 coding DNA: TGCGCCAGCAGCTTAGGGGTCGGGTACACCTTC.